This entry lists 13 T cell receptor beta chains sequenced from one sample in a study of radiation and T cells in renal cell carcinoma. The assay was immunoSEQ multiplex PCR, and TCRdb's table has in-frame clones only and misses some. The sample holds 130,000 to 150,000 clones, roughly 90% seen once. Noted time point: blood 4 weeks post-SBRT, at nephrectomy. As for treatment: 15 Gy SBRT to primary tumor, nephrectomy 4 weeks later. The sample consisted of blood, taken from a patient whose treatment included radiotherapy and nephrectomy. The receptors derive from a woman between 45 and 60 years old with renal cell carcinoma.

CDR3 sequence: CASSRWSGGGSDTQYF. CDR3 coding DNA: TGTGCCAGCAGCCGTTGGAGCGGGGGGGGGTCAGATACGCAGTATTTT. The chain carries TRBV4-2 and TRBJ2-3; 10 nucleotides line up with TRBD2. Germline values: CDR1 LGHNA, CDR2 YNFKEQ. This CDR3 has 16 amino acids. V dropped 4 bases and J dropped 4; count of bases not matched to a gene: 8.

The J gene is TRBJ1-1, the V gene TRBV5-6; D ambiguous. This CDR3 spans 11 amino acids. Germline CDR1 is SGHDT and CDR2 is YYEEEE. V lost 2 bases to trimming and J lost 7 bases, with 6 bases between them. CDR3 region: CASSFANEAFF. Here the CDR3 DNA reads TGTGCCAGCAGCTTTGCGAATGAAGCTTTCTTT.

The V and J genes are TRBV25-1 and TRBJ2-7; D unresolved. Germline V gene lookup returns CDR1 MGHDK and CDR2 SYGVNS. V lost 4 bases and J lost 2, with 12 bases in between. The CDR3 is made up of 14 amino acids. The CDR3 DNA sequence: TGTGCCAGCAGTGCAGCGCTAGGAGCCTACGAGCAGTACTTC. Its protein is CASSAALGAYEQYF.

The chain couples TRBV11-1 to TRBJ2-7, with TRBD1 matching 7 bases. The germline V gene has CDR1 SGHAT and CDR2 FQDESV (reference sequence). The CDR3 is 14 amino acids. Trimming took 6 bases from V and 7 from J; bases not matched to a gene: 12. CDR3 protein: CASRRSGATGEQYF. CDR3 nucleotide sequence: TGTGCCAGCAGACGATCAGGGGCGACAGGGGAGCAGTACTTC. The whole variable domain, remainder taken from reference TRBV11-1 and TRBJ2-7, is EAEVAQSPRYKITEKSQAVAFWCDPISGHATLYWYRQILGQGPELLVQFQDESVVDDSQLPKDRFSAERLKGVDSTLKIQPAELGDSAMYLCASRRSGATGEQYFGPGTRLTVT.

This sequence joins TRBV13 and TRBJ2-7, with D maybe TRBD1 (6 bases). The CDR3 covers 13 residues. Per germline, CDR1 PRHDT and CDR2 FYEKMQ (reference sequence). Trimming took 3 bases from V and 5 from J, leaving 11 bases between them. CDR3 sequence reads: CASSFRNRDEQYF. In nucleotides, the CDR3 is TGTGCCAGCAGCTTCAGAAACAGGGACGAGCAGTACTTC.

V usage is TRBV6-6 and J usage is TRBJ1-2; 9 nucleotides agree with TRBD1. Trimming cost V 11 bases and J 4 bases; bases outside gene matches: 8. The V gene's germline CDR1 is MNHNY and CDR2 SVGAGI (reference sequence). This CDR3 comprises 13 residues. The CDR3 DNA follows: TGTGCCGGTGGGGACAGGGAGGGCTATGGCTACACCTTC. The encoded protein is CAGGDREGYGYTF.

The rearrangement uses TRBV18 and TRBJ2-5; D is ambiguous. The germline V and J ends were trimmed by 1 base and 5 bases, with 11 bases remaining between them. Per germline, CDR1 KGHSH and CDR2 LQKENI. This CDR3 contains 14 residues. The CDR3 DNA follows: TGTGCCAGCTCACCACTGAACGAAGGGGAGACCCAGTACTTC. This codes for CASSPLNEGETQYF.

The V gene is TRBV18, the J gene TRBJ1-1; no clear D gene. CDR1 KGHSH and CDR2 LQKENI come from the germline V gene. CDR3 length: 13 residues. The V end was cut by 3 bases, the J end by 1 base, with 6 bases between. CDR3 in amino acids: CASSPRTNTEAFF. CDR3 DNA: TGTGCCAGCTCACCTAGGACGAACACTGAAGCTTTCTTT.

The chain combines TRBV18 with TRBJ1-5; 9 positions match TRBD1. Germline V lookup: CDR1 KGHSH, CDR2 LQKENI. Trimming at V came to 3 bases and at J to 2 bases, leaving 5 bases not matched to a gene. The CDR3 has 16 amino acids. CDR3 residues: CASSPGQGGGNQPQHF. The CDR3 DNA reads as TGTGCCAGCTCACCGGGACAGGGCGGGGGCAATCAGCCCCAGCATTTT.

This clone was seen a single time. The chain has TRBV4-3 and TRBJ1-5, with 8 bases lining up with TRBD1. The CDR3 sequence is 15 residues long. The ends lost 4 bases at V and 2 bases at J; junction bases unmatched: 4. CDR1 is LGHNA and CDR2 is YSLEER in the germline V gene. The CDR3 sequence is CASSLGQGGNQPQHF. The CDR3 DNA is TGCGCCAGCAGCCTCGGACAGGGTGGCAATCAGCCCCAGCATTTT.

The gene calls are TRBV7-2 and TRBJ1-2, with D maybe TRBD1 (6 bases). The V end lost 4 bases, the J end lost 0 bases, and 12 bases lay between the germline ends. This CDR3 comprises 15 residues. Germline CDR1 and CDR2: SGHTA and FQGNSA. The CDR3: CASSYPQGSNYGYTF. The CDR3 nucleotides are TGTGCCAGCAGCTACCCACAGGGATCTAACTATGGCTACACCTTC.

The genes are TRBV7-3 and TRBJ2-7; D is undetermined. Germline-derived CDR1 and CDR2 are SGHTA and FQGTGA. This CDR3 spans 15 amino acids. V was clipped by 1 base and J by 6 bases, with 16 bases between them. The CDR3 DNA reads as TGTGCCAGCAGCTTAAACCCTGTGAGCGCCGGCGAGCAGTACTTC. Protein: CASSLNPVSAGEQYF. The variable domain in full, completed from reference TRBV7-3 and TRBJ2-7, reads GAGVSQTPSNKVTEKGKYVELRCDPISGHTALYWYRQSLGQGPEFLIYFQGTGAADDSGLPNDRFFAVRPEGSVSTLKIQRTERGDSAVYLCASSLNPVSAGEQYFGPGTRLTVT.

This chain joins TRBV18 and TRBJ2-7, with D maybe TRBD1 (6 bases). The germline V gene encodes CDR1 KGHSH and CDR2 LQKENI. Trimming removed 3 bases from V and 3 bases from J, with 9 bases in between. This CDR3 is built from 13 residues. Written as DNA, the CDR3 is TGTGCCAGCTCACCGCGACAGGACTACGAGCAGTACTTC. Translation: CASSPRQDYEQYF. Together with reference TRBV18 and TRBJ2-7, the CDR3 gives the full variable domain: NAGVMQNPRHLVRRRGQEARLRCSPMKGHSHVYWYRQLPEEGLKFMVYLQKENIIDESGMPKERFSAEFPKEGPSILRIQQVVRGDSAAYFCASSPRQDYEQYFGPGTRLTVT.